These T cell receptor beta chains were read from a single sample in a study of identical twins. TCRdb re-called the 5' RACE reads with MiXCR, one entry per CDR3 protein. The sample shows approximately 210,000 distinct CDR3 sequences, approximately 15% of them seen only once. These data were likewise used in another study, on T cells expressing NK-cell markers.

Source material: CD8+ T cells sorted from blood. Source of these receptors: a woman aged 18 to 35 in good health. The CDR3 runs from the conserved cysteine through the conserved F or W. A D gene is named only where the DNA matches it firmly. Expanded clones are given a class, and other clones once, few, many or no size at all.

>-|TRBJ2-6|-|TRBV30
CAWGPGQSGANVLTF
TGTGCCTGGGGCCCTGGACAGTCTGGGGCCAACGTCCTGACTTTC
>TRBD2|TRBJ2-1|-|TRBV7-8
CASSLLAAYNEQFF
TGTGCCAGCAGCTTACTAGCGGCATACAATGAGCAGTTCTTC
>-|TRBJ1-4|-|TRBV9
CASSVGTREKLFF
TGTGCCAGCAGCGTAGGGACCCGGGAAAAACTGTTTTTT
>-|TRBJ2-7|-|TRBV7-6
CASSSRQSSYEQYF
TGTGCCAGCAGCTCCCGACAGAGCTCCTACGAGCAGTACTTC
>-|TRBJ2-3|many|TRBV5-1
CASRRDQSTDTQYF
TGCGCCAGCAGGCGGGACCAAAGCACAGATACGCAGTATTTT
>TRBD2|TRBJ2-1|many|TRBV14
CASSQLAGEEYNEQFF
TGTGCCAGCAGCCAATTAGCGGGAGAGGAATACAATGAGCAGTTCTTC
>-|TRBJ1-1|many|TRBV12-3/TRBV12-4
CASSPGWGAAEAFF
TGTGCCAGCAGCCCAGGTTGGGGGGCGGCTGAAGCTTTCTTT
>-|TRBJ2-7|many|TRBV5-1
CASSLADEQYF
TGCGCCAGCAGCTTGGCCGACGAGCAGTACTTC
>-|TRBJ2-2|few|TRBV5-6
CASSLGAGNTGELFF
TGTGCCAGCAGCCTTGGGGCAGGGAACACCGGGGAGCTGTTTTTT
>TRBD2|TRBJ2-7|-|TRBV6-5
CASSYAGLAGGYEQYF
TGTGCCAGCAGTTACGCGGGACTAGCGGGAGGGTACGAGCAGTACTTC
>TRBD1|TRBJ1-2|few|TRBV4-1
CASSQPGQGGFTGGYTF
TGCGCCAGCAGCCAGCCGGGACAGGGAGGATTTACGGGTGGCTACACCTTC
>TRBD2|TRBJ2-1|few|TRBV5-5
CASGLEGEQFF
TGTGCCAGCGGACTAGAGGGTGAGCAGTTCTTC
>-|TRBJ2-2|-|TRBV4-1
CASSQAGTMNTGELFF
TGCGCCAGCAGCCAAGCTGGTACGATGAACACCGGGGAGCTGTTTTTT
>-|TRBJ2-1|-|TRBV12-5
CASGAQGNEQFF
TGTGCTAGTGGTGCACAGGGTAATGAGCAGTTCTTC
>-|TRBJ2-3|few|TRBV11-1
CASSLVMAVDGERAATDTQYF
TGTGCCAGCAGCTTAGTGATGGCTGTCGATGGGGAGCGGGCGGCCACAGATACGCAGTATTTT
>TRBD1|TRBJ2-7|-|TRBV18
CASSRGQGATVWCEQYF
TGTGCCAGCTCACGAGGACAGGGCGCTACCGTATGGTGCGAGCAGTACTTC
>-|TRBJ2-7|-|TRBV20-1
CSASQGYEQYF
TGCAGTGCTTCACAGGGTTACGAGCAGTACTTC
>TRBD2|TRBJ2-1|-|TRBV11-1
CASSSPQGNGLAGYNEQFF
TGTGCCAGCAGCTCCCCCCAGGGTAATGGGTTAGCGGGATACAATGAGCAGTTCTTC
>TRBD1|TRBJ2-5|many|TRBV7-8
CASSLTTGGETQYF
TGTGCCAGCAGCTTAACAACAGGGGGAGAGACCCAGTACTTC
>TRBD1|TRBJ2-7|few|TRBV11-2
CASSFARGPIYEQYF
TGTGCCAGCAGCTTCGCCAGGGGGCCCATCTACGAGCAGTACTTC
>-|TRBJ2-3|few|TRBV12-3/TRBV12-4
CASSAPRLGRLTDTQYF
TGTGCCAGCAGTGCCCCTAGACTTGGGCGGCTCACAGATACGCAGTATTTT
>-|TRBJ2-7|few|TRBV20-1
CSARDREVNYEQYF
TGCAGTGCTAGAGATCGGGAAGTCAACTACGAGCAGTACTTC
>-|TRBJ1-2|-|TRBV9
CASSEGGALSLGYTF
TGTGCCAGCAGCGAGGGAGGGGCCCTTTCCCTCGGCTACACCTTC
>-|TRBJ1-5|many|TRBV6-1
CASSGGQPQHF
TGTGCCAGCAGTGGGGGTCAGCCCCAGCATTTT
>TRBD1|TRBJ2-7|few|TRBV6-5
CASSYSSTGADEQYF
TGTGCCAGCAGTTACAGTTCGACAGGGGCGGACGAGCAGTACTTC
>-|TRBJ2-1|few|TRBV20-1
CSALTPGHDYNEQFF
TGCAGTGCCTTAACCCCGGGACACGACTACAATGAGCAGTTCTTC
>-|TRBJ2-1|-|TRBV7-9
CASGLEGGAYNEQFF
TGTGCCAGCGGCCTCGAAGGGGGAGCCTACAATGAGCAGTTCTTC
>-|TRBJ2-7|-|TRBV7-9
CASSPPGREGIYEQYF
TGTGCCAGCAGCCCCCCTGGTAGGGAAGGAATCTACGAGCAGTACTTC
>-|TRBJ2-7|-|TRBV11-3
CASSFQGGTYEQYF
TGTGCCAGCAGCTTCCAGGGTGGGACCTACGAGCAGTACTTC
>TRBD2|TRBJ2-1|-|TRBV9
CASSASGNEQFF
TGTGCCAGCAGCGCTAGCGGCAATGAGCAGTTCTTC
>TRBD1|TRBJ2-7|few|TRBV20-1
CSASLGQVIYEQYF
TGCAGTGCTAGCCTGGGACAGGTGATCTACGAGCAGTACTTC
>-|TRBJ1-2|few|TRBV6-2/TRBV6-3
CASGTDFNYGYTF
TGTGCCAGCGGGACCGACTTTAACTATGGCTACACCTTC
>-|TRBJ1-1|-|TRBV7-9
CASSPSGAGSSHGAFF
TGTGCCAGCAGCCCTTCCGGTGCAGGTAGCTCTCACGGAGCTTTCTTT
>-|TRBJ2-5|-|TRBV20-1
CSARDVAMGQETQYF
TGCAGTGCTAGAGATGTAGCCATGGGGCAAGAGACCCAGTACTTC
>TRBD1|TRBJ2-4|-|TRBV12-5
CASEMGGQGPAKNIQYF
TGTGCTAGTGAAATGGGGGGACAGGGACCAGCCAAAAACATTCAGTACTTC
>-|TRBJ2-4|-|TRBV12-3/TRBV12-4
CASSPSGDIQYF
TGTGCCAGCAGCCCTAGTGGGGACATTCAGTACTTC
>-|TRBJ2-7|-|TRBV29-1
CSVGRDSRGSEQYF
TGCAGCGTTGGGCGCGACAGCAGGGGTAGCGAGCAGTACTTC
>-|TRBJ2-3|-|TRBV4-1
CASSQLLAPSTDTQYF
TGCGCCAGCAGCCAGCTCCTAGCGCCTAGCACAGATACGCAGTATTTT
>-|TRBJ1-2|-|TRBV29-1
CSAAGTLYGYTF
TGCAGCGCGGCCGGGACTCTTTATGGCTACACCTTC
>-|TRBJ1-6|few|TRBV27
CASRPGGSYNSPLHF
TGTGCCAGCAGGCCTGGCGGGTCCTATAATTCACCCCTCCACTTT
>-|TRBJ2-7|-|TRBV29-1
CSVAKGSYEQYF
TGCAGCGTTGCGAAGGGGAGCTACGAGCAGTACTTC
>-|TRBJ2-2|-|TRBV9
CASSSSRSSLGTGELFF
TGTGCCAGCAGCTCATCCCGTAGCTCCTTGGGGACCGGGGAGCTGTTTTTT
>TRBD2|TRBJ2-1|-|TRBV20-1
CSARLAVSYNEQFF
TGCAGTGCTCGACTAGCGGTCTCCTACAATGAGCAGTTCTTC
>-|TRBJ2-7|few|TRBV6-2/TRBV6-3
CASSYTALRNYEQYF
TGTGCCAGCAGTTACACGGCCCTGAGGAACTACGAGCAGTACTTC
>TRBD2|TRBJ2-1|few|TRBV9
CASSGTSGRIYEQFF
TGTGCCAGCAGCGGAACTAGCGGGAGAATCTATGAGCAGTTCTTC
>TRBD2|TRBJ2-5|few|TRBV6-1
CASSEASSGAETQYF
TGTGCCAGCAGTGAAGCTTCAAGCGGGGCTGAGACCCAGTACTTC
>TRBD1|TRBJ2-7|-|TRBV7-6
CASSSRDRVGYEQYF
TGTGCCAGCAGCTCGCGGGACAGGGTGGGGTACGAGCAGTACTTC
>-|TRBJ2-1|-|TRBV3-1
CANSQGVSSYNEQFF
TGTGCCAACAGCCAAGGGGTGAGCTCCTACAATGAGCAGTTCTTC
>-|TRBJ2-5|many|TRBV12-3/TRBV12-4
CASRRPEGETQYF
TGTGCCAGCAGAAGACCCGAGGGAGAGACCCAGTACTTC
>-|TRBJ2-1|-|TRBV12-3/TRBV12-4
CASLLVGVNEQFF
TGTGCCAGCTTACTTGTGGGGGTCAATGAGCAGTTCTTC
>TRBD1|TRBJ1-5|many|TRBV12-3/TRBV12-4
CASSRGQGVQPQHF
TGTGCCAGCAGTCGTGGACAGGGGGTTCAGCCCCAGCATTTT
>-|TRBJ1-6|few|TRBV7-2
CASKGSGNSPLHF
TGTGCCAGCAAGGGCTCGGGTAATTCACCCCTCCACTTT
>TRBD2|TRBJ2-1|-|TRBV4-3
CASSFTSGRGHEQFF
TGCGCCAGCAGCTTCACTAGCGGGAGAGGGCATGAGCAGTTCTTC
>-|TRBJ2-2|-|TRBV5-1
CASSLYRVMDTGELFF
TGCGCCAGCAGCTTGTACAGGGTAATGGACACCGGGGAGCTGTTTTTT
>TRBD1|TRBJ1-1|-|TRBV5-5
CASSSTGRRTEAFF
TGTGCCAGCAGCTCGACAGGGAGAAGGACTGAAGCTTTCTTT
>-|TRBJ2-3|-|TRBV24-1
CATSGNSPGGDTQYF
TGTGCCACCAGTGGCAACAGCCCCGGAGGAGATACGCAGTATTTT
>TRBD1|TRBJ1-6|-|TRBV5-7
CASSFRTGPLVPLHF
TGTGCCAGCAGCTTCCGGACAGGGCCGCTAGTGCCCCTCCACTTT
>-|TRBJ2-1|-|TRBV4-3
CASSQNPGTYNEQFF
TGCGCCAGCAGCCAGAACCCCGGGACCTACAATGAGCAGTTCTTC
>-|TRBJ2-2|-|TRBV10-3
CAISDYRERGTGELFF
TGTGCCATCAGCGACTACCGGGAGCGTGGCACCGGGGAGCTGTTTTTT
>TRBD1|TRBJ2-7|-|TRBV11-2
CASSLLTGGAEQYF
TGTGCCAGCAGCTTACTGACAGGGGGAGCCGAGCAGTACTTC